This T cell receptor (beta chain) was profiled in a study of cytomegalovirus exposure and HLA in healthy donors. Comment on this clone: Antigen: not known.

Study-wide points: Confirmation was obtained in vitro that a few CMV-associated chains are specific for CMV antigens. HLA restriction was apparent for most CMV-associated TCR beta chains in a later analysis.

The V end lost 1 base, the J end lost 2 bases, and 5 bases lay between the germline ends. The CDR3 runs 13 residues. Germline V gene lookup returns CDR1 LNHNV and CDR2 YYDKDF (reference sequence). Vbeta (60) and Jbeta (13) primers were used in the PCR. The method was immunoSEQ multiplex PCR; TCRdb's version includes in-frame clones alone and lacks a portion of them. Seen here are about 190,000 clones, 65% to 75% observed once, and the top ten hold about 5%. Input material: PBMCs. This TCR derives from a man aged 30 to 39 in good health and CMV-seropositive. This chain links TRBV15 with TRBJ1-2; D ambiguous. The CDR3 protein is CATSRGGNYGYTF. In DNA, the CDR3 is TGTGCCACCAGCAGAGGCGGGAACTATGGCTACACCTTC.